This T cell receptor (beta chain) was recorded in a study of long-term antiretroviral therapy in people with HIV. The immunoSEQ assay was v3.0, run at survey level. Sequenced by immunoSEQ multiplex PCR; TCRdb stores in-frame clones only, minus some. The profile shows about 21,000 clones, 70% to 90% of them singletons. Germline values: CDR1 MNHEY, CDR2 SVGAGI. V gave up 8 bases and J gave up 8 bases, with 16 bases separating them. The CDR3 covers 13 residues. The chain has TRBV6-5 and TRBJ2-1; tentative D call: TRBD1 (5 bases). This receptor was taken from a man aged 60 to 69 with HIV. The sequenced sample was unsorted PBMCs, obtained 2.3 years after starting antiretroviral therapy. CDR3 sequence: CASRRSGADEQFF. The CDR3 DNA reads TGTGCCAGCCGACGGTCTGGGGCCGATGAGCAGTTCTTC.